This is a list of T cell receptor beta chains from one sample in a study of Graves' ophthalmopathy and Graves' hyperthyroidism. MiXCR was run by TCRdb on the multiplex PCR reads, yielding one entry per CDR3 protein. Of around 1.1 million distinct CDR3 sequences in the sample, less than 45% were seen once. Specimen: peripheral blood or thyroid tissue (not recorded which). All receptors come from an adult man with Graves' hyperthyroidism. The CDR3 runs from the conserved cysteine through the conserved F or W.

v_call: TRBV6-6
j_call: TRBJ2-7
cdr3_aa: CASSRGGTGEQYF

v_call: TRBV7-9
j_call: TRBJ2-7
cdr3_aa: CASSRGIAYEQYF

v_call: TRBV7-8
j_call: TRBJ1-1
cdr3_aa: CASSLVRVGAEAFF

v_call: TRBV18
j_call: TRBJ2-5
cdr3_aa: CASSPPYPAKETQYF

v_call: TRBV10-3
j_call: TRBJ2-7
cdr3_aa: CAISYTRLGGEQYF

v_call: TRBV15
j_call: TRBJ1-5
cdr3_aa: CATSSRDTGQPQHF

v_call: TRBV11-2
j_call: TRBJ2-5
cdr3_aa: CASSPTGGRLETQYF

v_call: TRBV12-3/TRBV12-4
j_call: TRBJ2-7
cdr3_aa: CASNLEGGRVEQYF

v_call: TRBV20-1
j_call: TRBJ1-5
cdr3_aa: CSAREPGEQPRHF

v_call: TRBV15
j_call: TRBJ1-2
cdr3_aa: CATNGVGVAGYTF

v_call: TRBV6-5
j_call: TRBJ2-2
cdr3_aa: CASGGTGASRELFF

v_call: TRBV20-1
j_call: TRBJ1-5
cdr3_aa: CSARDKRFLDRYNQPQHF

v_call: TRBV18
j_call: TRBJ1-4
cdr3_aa: CASSRPGQANEKLFF

v_call: TRBV7-9
j_call: TRBJ2-7
cdr3_aa: CASSDKNEQYF

v_call: TRBV24-1
j_call: TRBJ1-1
cdr3_aa: CATSDIMNTEAFF

v_call: TRBV6-6
j_call: TRBJ2-5
cdr3_aa: CASEAGGGGGTQYF

v_call: TRBV6-5
j_call: TRBJ2-7
cdr3_aa: CASSYGQEISYEQYF

v_call: TRBV4-1
j_call: TRBJ2-7
cdr3_aa: CASSQDRFPPTYEQYF

v_call: TRBV6-5
j_call: TRBJ2-7
cdr3_aa: CASSRNILTYEQYF

v_call: TRBV19
j_call: TRBJ2-7
cdr3_aa: CASSIAGLDYEQYF

v_call: TRBV12-3/TRBV12-4
j_call: TRBJ1-2
cdr3_aa: CASKGYSGYGYTF

v_call: TRBV19
j_call: TRBJ2-5
cdr3_aa: CASSNLAGGSQYF

v_call: TRBV9
j_call: TRBJ1-2
cdr3_aa: CASSQNPRGGTYGYTF

v_call: TRBV9
j_call: TRBJ2-2
cdr3_aa: CASSVAGSGELFF

v_call: TRBV24-1
j_call: TRBJ1-5
cdr3_aa: CATSARGDRGDQPQHF

v_call: TRBV5-6
j_call: TRBJ1-1
cdr3_aa: CASSLGGQAFF

v_call: TRBV2
j_call: TRBJ2-2
cdr3_aa: CASSDSGGNTGELFF

v_call: TRBV20-1
j_call: TRBJ2-7
cdr3_aa: CSVRDRQRGTYEQYF

v_call: TRBV10-3
j_call: TRBJ2-3
cdr3_aa: CAIRQTSGGTDTQYF

v_call: TRBV18
j_call: TRBJ1-4
cdr3_aa: CASSSRGPANEKLFF

v_call: TRBV7-2
j_call: TRBJ2-6
cdr3_aa: CASSFTRAGANVLTF

v_call: TRBV25-1
j_call: TRBJ2-7
cdr3_aa: CASSETTASGDRDEQYF

v_call: TRBV7-8
j_call: TRBJ2-6
cdr3_aa: CASSLVTADSGANVLTF

v_call: TRBV29-1
j_call: TRBJ2-7
cdr3_aa: CSVAEPGQSYEQYF

v_call: TRBV13
j_call: TRBJ1-1
cdr3_aa: CASSLGSLAVNTEAFF

v_call: TRBV7-2
j_call: TRBJ1-4
cdr3_aa: CASSLRLGGREKLFF

v_call: TRBV29-1
j_call: TRBJ2-7
cdr3_aa: CSVLERRRHQLYEQYF

v_call: TRBV6-5
j_call: TRBJ2-6
cdr3_aa: CASSYFGQGARGANVLTF